A single sample gave rise to the 24 T cell receptor beta chains below, sequenced in a study of OX40 agonist ivuxolimab in advanced cancers. TCRdb keeps only in-frame clones here, not all; method: immunoSEQ multiplex PCR. The sample comprises about 83,000 clones, 80% to 90% of which are singletons, and 1.5% to 2% rests with the top ten. Sequenced material: CD4+ or CD8+ T cells sorted from blood, taken in a trial of the OX40 agonist ivuxolimab. These TCRs come from an adult with an advanced solid tumor such as melanoma, head and neck, liver or kidney cancer.

The chain has TRBV5-6 and TRBJ2-1; 7 bases align to TRBD2. V trimming: 1 base; J trimming: 8 bases; junction bases outside the gene matches: 9. CDR1 is SGHDT, CDR2 YYEEEE, per germline. The CDR3 is 15 residues long. The CDR3 here is CASSLLAGVRDEQFF. CDR3 coding DNA: TGTGCCAGCAGCTTGTTGGCGGGAGTCAGGGATGAGCAGTTCTTC.

V usage is TRBV4-2 and J usage is TRBJ2-5; D remains ambiguous. V was shortened by 1 base and J by 4 bases, with 10 bases between the two germline ends. There are 14 residues in the CDR3. Germline V lookup: CDR1 LGHNA, CDR2 YNFKEQ. CDR3 protein: CASSQAPLPETQYF. CDR3 in DNA: TGTGCCAGCAGCCAAGCTCCCTTACCAGAGACCCAGTACTTC.

The chain combines TRBV15 with TRBJ1-2; the D gene is possibly TRBD1 (6 bases). Germline V gives CDR1 LNHNV, CDR2 YYDKDF (reference sequence). The CDR3 totals 13 residues. Trimming took 5 bases from V and 4 from J, leaving 11 bases between them. The CDR3 DNA reads TGTGCCACCAGCCTACAGGGACTCTATGGCTACACCTTC. The encoded protein is CATSLQGLYGYTF.

Comments on this clone: This CDR3 is also generated by other DNA sequences in the sample. The V and J genes are TRBV7-3 and TRBJ2-2; 8 bases align to TRBD2. CDR1 and CDR2 from the germline V gene are SGHTA and FQGTGA. The V segment lost 5 bases and the J segment 0 bases; nucleotides outside the gene matches: 5. This CDR3 is 16 amino acids long. CDR3 sequence: CASSPNGGANTGELFF. For the CDR3, the DNA is TGTGCCAGCAGCCCCAACGGGGGGGCGAACACCGGGGAGCTGTTTTTT.

There are a few counts of this clone. V and J are TRBV7-3 and TRBJ1-1, with D maybe TRBD1 (6 bases). Deletions cut 5 bases from V and 0 bases from J, with 10 bases between. Germline V gene sequence: CDR1 SGHTA, CDR2 FQGTGA. This CDR3 is built from 14 residues. The chain's CDR3 is CASSMGQLNTEAFF. CDR3 nucleotides: TGTGCCAGCAGCATGGGACAACTGAACACTGAAGCTTTCTTT.

The chain joins TRBV10-3 to TRBJ1-6, with D maybe TRBD1 (5 bases). Germline values: CDR1 ENHRY, CDR2 SYGVKD. The CDR3 covers 15 residues. Between the trimmed V and J ends, which lost 4 bases and 2 bases, there was a span of 9 bases. CDR3 amino acids: CAISGGMTYNSPLHF. DNA of the CDR3: TGTGCCATCAGTGGGGGCATGACCTATAATTCACCCCTCCACTTT.

The chain employs TRBV19 and TRBJ2-5; D uncertain. Germline lookup yields CDR1 LNHDA and CDR2 SQIVND (reference sequence). CDR3 size: 14 residues. V lost 2 bases and J 9 bases, leaving 16 bases between the germline ends. This CDR3 is CASSIQSTAGAQYF. The CDR3 DNA is TGTGCCAGTAGTATACAGTCTACGGCTGGGGCCCAGTACTTC.

The sample holds a few counts of this clone. The rearrangement links TRBV28 to TRBJ1-5, with D unclear. Germline assignment: CDR1 MDHEN and CDR2 SYDVKM. The CDR3 contains 14 residues. Trimming removed 7 bases from V and 1 base from J, with 11 bases in between. CDR3 DNA sequence: TGTGCCAGCACCAAGTGGGGAAGCAATCAGCCCCAGCATTTT. Amino acid sequence: CASTKWGSNQPQHF.

The chain combines TRBV5-1 with TRBJ2-1, with 10 positions matching TRBD2. J lost 6 bases, V lost 0 bases, and 6 bases had no gene match. Germline-derived CDR1 and CDR2 are SGHRS and YFSETQ. The CDR3 is 16 amino acids. This CDR3 is CASSLEPAGGPNEQFF. CDR3 bases: TGCGCCAGCAGCTTGGAGCCAGCGGGGGGGCCCAATGAGCAGTTCTTC.

This sequence joins TRBV7-2 and TRBJ1-2, with 9 bases fitting TRBD1. The germline gives CDR1 SGHTA, CDR2 FQGNSA. J was trimmed by 4 bases and V by 2 bases; bases with no gene match: 11. CDR3 length equals 17 residues. The CDR3: CASSLTALQGAGYGYTF. CDR3 nucleotides: TGTGCCAGCAGCTTAACGGCATTACAGGGGGCGGGCTATGGCTACACCTTC.

The DNA for the CDR3 is TGTGCCAGCAGCTTACTAGTTTCAGATACGCAGTATTTT. As protein: CASSLLVSDTQYF. The chain links TRBV7-7 to TRBJ2-3; D not resolved. Between the trimmed V and J ends, which lost 2 bases and 4 bases, there was a span of 7 bases. CDR3 size: 13 residues. The germline gives CDR1 SSHAT, CDR2 FNYEAQ (reference sequence).

The chain combines TRBV4-2 with TRBJ1-4; D remains unclear. The germline V gene has CDR1 LGHNA and CDR2 YNFKEQ. This CDR3 region has 14 residues. Between the trimmed V and J ends, which lost 2 bases and 7 bases, there was a span of 11 bases. The chain's CDR3 is CASSQTARGEKLFF. The DNA for the CDR3 is TGTGCCAGCAGCCAAACAGCCCGGGGTGAAAAACTGTTTTTT.

This chain joins TRBV28 and TRBJ1-1, with D unclear. CDR3 length: 8 residues. Germline V gene lookup returns CDR1 MDHEN and CDR2 SYDVKM. V lost 7 bases to trimming and J lost 12 bases, with 6 bases between them. Here the CDR3 reads CASNGPFF. CDR3 sequence (DNA): TGTGCCAGCAACGGGCCTTTCTTT.

This clone was picked up a small number of times. The rearrangement links TRBV5-4 to TRBJ1-3, with D tentatively TRBD1 (5 bases). The V gene's germline CDR1 is SGHNT and CDR2 YYREEE (reference sequence). This CDR3 contains 13 residues. Deletions cut 5 bases from V and 4 bases from J, with 10 bases between. CDR3 bases: TGTGCCAGCAGACCAGGGTCAGGAAACACCATATATTTT. This encodes CASRPGSGNTIYF.

This rearrangement joins TRBV30 to TRBJ2-3; no reliable D call. Germline values: CDR1 GTSNPN, CDR2 SVGIG (reference sequence). The CDR3 consists of 13 residues. Trimming took 5 bases from V and 3 from J, leaving 12 bases between them. This CDR3 is CAWGPDLTDTQYF. The CDR3 region has the DNA TGTGCCTGGGGCCCGGACCTAACAGATACGCAGTATTTT.

This clone was counted a single time. The chain links TRBV28 to TRBJ1-2, with D possibly being TRBD1 (5 bases). CDR3 length: 13 amino acids. Per the germline V gene, CDR1 is MDHEN and CDR2 is SYDVKM. Trimming took off 7 bases at V and 5 bases at J, with 14 bases between the two ends. Written as DNA, the CDR3 is TGTGCCAGCAACCTCGGGACGGAATATGGCTACACCTTC. Its protein product is CASNLGTEYGYTF.

The gene calls are TRBV7-9 and TRBJ1-6; D is unclear. The CDR3 runs to 12 residues. The germline V gene encodes CDR1 SEHNR and CDR2 FQNEAQ (reference sequence). V lost 5 bases to trimming and J lost 8 bases, with 7 bases between them. DNA of the CDR3: TGTGCCAGCAGCCCAAGTGATTCACCCCTCCACTTT. Amino acids: CASSPSDSPLHF.

The V call is TRBV4-1, the J call TRBJ1-1; D unclear. CDR3 length: 17 amino acids. Germline V CDR1 and CDR2: MGHRA, YSYEKL. With 3 bases removed from V and 1 base from J, the gap between germline ends came to 18 bases. Here the CDR3 reads CASSQGRDPSPNTEAFF. DNA of the CDR3: TGCGCCAGCAGCCAGGGGAGAGATCCCTCCCCGAACACTGAAGCTTTCTTT.

This chain connects TRBV28 to TRBJ1-2; 11 nucleotides line up with TRBD1. CDR1 and CDR2 (germline): MDHEN, SYDVKM. Trimming cost V 6 bases and J 5 bases; bases outside gene matches: 2. The CDR3 spans 13 residues. The chain's CDR3 is CASRDRGPYGYTF. CDR3 bases: TGTGCCAGCAGGGACAGGGGGCCATATGGCTACACCTTC.

The count of this clone is one. The chain employs TRBV4-1 and TRBJ1-6; unclear D gene. Trimming left V 4 bases short and J 0 bases short, with 7 bases between. The CDR3 sequence is 15 residues long. CDR1 is MGHRA, CDR2 YSYEKL, per germline. CDR3 region: CASSPRHSYNSPLHF. Here the CDR3 DNA reads TGCGCCAGCAGCCCCCGGCACTCCTATAATTCACCCCTCCACTTT.

The V and J genes are TRBV2 and TRBJ2-1, with 7 bases matching TRBD1. J was trimmed by 9 bases and V by 5 bases; bases with no gene match: 19. The CDR3 length is 17 residues. CDR1 is SNHLY and CDR2 is FYNNEI in the germline V gene. CDR3 sequence reads: CASSTDLGGIRTSEQFF. For the CDR3, the DNA is TGTGCCAGCAGTACCGACCTAGGGGGCATTCGGACCAGTGAGCAGTTCTTC.

The chain is built from TRBV5-5 and TRBJ2-7; possibly TRBD1 or TRBD2 for D (5 bases each). V was cut by 4 bases and J by 4 bases, with 12 bases left in between. The length of the CDR3 is 13 residues. CDR1 and CDR2 from the germline V gene are SGHKS and YYEKEE (reference sequence). The CDR3 region is CASSRGGGYEQYF. DNA of the CDR3: TGTGCCAGCAGCAGGGGTGGGGGATACGAGCAGTACTTC.

The chain is built from TRBV7-2 and TRBJ2-1; 13 bases fit TRBD2. Germline-derived CDR1 and CDR2 are SGHTA and FQGNSA. The CDR3 extends over 15 amino acids. V shed 5 bases, J shed 7 bases, and the junction held 5 bases outside the gene matches. Here the CDR3 reads CASSQQLAGGNEQFF. The CDR3 region has the DNA TGTGCCAGCAGCCAACAACTAGCGGGGGGGAATGAGCAGTTCTTC.

The chain uses TRBV29-1 and TRBJ1-1; D is perhaps TRBD1 (6 bases). CDR1 is SQVTM and CDR2 is ANQGSEA in the germline V gene. V was cut by 7 bases and J by 5 bases, with 17 bases left in between. The CDR3 loop spans 13 amino acids. The CDR3, as DNA: TGCAGCGGTCGACAGGCAGTTTTTACTGAAGCTTTCTTT. This encodes CSGRQAVFTEAFF.